Given below is one T cell receptor (beta chain) in context. Its specificity is not known. This PCR relied on a set of 60 Vbeta primers and 13 Jbeta primers. Sequencing was performed with immunoSEQ multiplex PCR; in TCRdb, only in-frame clones are kept and a portion is missing. The sample includes 95,000 to 110,000 clones, roughly three quarters of them seen just once. This sample is drawn from a study of cytomegalovirus exposure and HLA in healthy donors. General observations from the study: Some segments of the V type, notably TRBV6-2 and TRBV6-3, were excluded as indistinguishable. TCR beta V- and J-gene trimming, according to a later analysis, was linked to a missense DCLRE1C variant. Being productive about 90% or about 30% of the time was typical of most TCR beta V segments in an earlier analysis. Sequencing likely generated an artifact that appeared as a cluster of highly shared sequence variants.

V gave up 7 bases and J gave up 3 bases; unmatched junction bases: 6. From germline, CDR1 is SQVTM and CDR2 ANQGSEA. The CDR3 is made up of 12 amino acids. Source material: PBMCs. This rearrangement joins TRBV29-1 to TRBJ2-7; 7 nucleotides align to TRBD1. This TCR came from a man between 18 and 35 years old in good health and CMV-seronegative. The CDR3 DNA is TGCAGCGGATTGACAGGGATCTACGAGCAGTACTTC. Residues: CSGLTGIYEQYF.